A selection of T cell receptor beta chains follows, all from one sample in a study of blood T cells in healthy people across ages. TCRdb processed the 5' RACE reads anew with MiXCR; each CDR3 protein has one entry. The sample carries around 1,600,000 distinct CDR3 sequences, approximately 43% recorded once. The sample was blood. Receptors were obtained from a woman aged 18 to 35 in good health. Each CDR3 is given with its conserved first and last residue. A D gene is named only where the DNA matches it firmly. Part of the rows lack a size; the others show once, few, many or a class for expanded clones.

clone_size	j_call	v_call	d_call	cdr3_aa	cdr3_nt
NA	TRBJ2-7	TRBV5-1	TRBD1	CASSFGSQSDRAYEQYF	TGCGCCAGCAGCTTTGGGTCGCAGTCTGACAGGGCCTACGAGCAGTACTTC
NA	TRBJ1-4	TRBV5-6	NA	CASSPLGEPATNEKLFF	TGTGCCAGCAGCCCCTTGGGTGAACCTGCAACTAATGAAAAACTGTTTTTT
few	TRBJ2-2	TRBV2	NA	CATQNTGELFF	TGTGCCACCCAGAACACCGGGGAGCTGTTTTTT
NA	TRBJ2-7	TRBV4-3	TRBD2	CASSHFPSGSYEQYF	TGCGCCAGCAGCCATTTCCCTAGCGGGAGCTACGAGCAGTACTTC
NA	TRBJ2-5	TRBV2	NA	CASSRVGTIKEAQYF	TGTGCCAGCAGTCGCGTTGGGACCATAAAAGAGGCCCAGTACTTC
NA	TRBJ1-6	TRBV18	NA	CASSNQQGNSPLHF	TGTGCCAGCTCTAACCAGCAGGGGAATTCACCCCTCCACTTT
NA	TRBJ1-2	TRBV4-3	NA	CASSRGGDSGYGYTF	TGCGCCAGCAGCCGAGGAGGGGACTCCGGCTATGGCTACACCTTC
few	TRBJ2-1	TRBV21-1	NA	CASSTRWGWDEQFF	TGTGCCAGCAGCACGCGTTGGGGGTGGGATGAGCAGTTCTTC
NA	TRBJ1-2	TRBV3-1	NA	CASSRDVAANYGYTF	TGTGCCAGCAGCCGGGACGTTGCAGCTAACTATGGCTACACCTTC
NA	TRBJ2-1	TRBV7-3	TRBD2	CASSPGTSGPYNEQFF	TGTGCCAGCAGCCCCGGGACTAGCGGTCCCTACAATGAGCAGTTCTTC
NA	TRBJ1-1	TRBV7-9	NA	CASTPGTANTEAFF	TGTGCCAGCACCCCCGGGACGGCAAACACTGAAGCTTTCTTT
NA	TRBJ2-4	TRBV6-5	NA	CASKIRVTGDIQYF	TGTGCCAGCAAAATCAGAGTCACGGGGGACATTCAGTACTTC
few	TRBJ2-2	TRBV7-9	TRBD2	CASSFYLAGGGTGELFF	TGTGCCAGCAGCTTTTATCTAGCGGGAGGCGGCACCGGGGAGCTGTTTTTT
few	TRBJ1-4	TRBV3-1	TRBD1	CASSRTGTALPTNEKLFF	TGTGCCAGCAGCCGGACCGGGACAGCCCTACCAACTAATGAAAAACTGTTTTTT
NA	TRBJ1-1	TRBV7-2	NA	CASSLVLGSEAFF	TGTGCCAGCAGCTTAGTATTGGGATCTGAAGCTTTCTTT
NA	TRBJ2-2	TRBV12-3/TRBV12-4	TRBD2	CASIRTSGQNTGELFF	TGTGCCAGCATCCGGACTAGCGGACAGAACACCGGGGAGCTGTTTTTT
few	TRBJ2-4	TRBV7-2	NA	CASSLSLENIQYF	TGTGCCAGCAGCTTATCGCTGGAAAACATTCAGTACTTC
few	TRBJ2-7	TRBV3-1	NA	CASSPAQRAGRNEQYF	TGTGCCAGCAGCCCAGCCCAGAGAGCAGGGCGGAACGAGCAGTACTTC
NA	TRBJ2-1	TRBV7-9	NA	CASSSLDVGYNEQFF	TGTGCCAGCAGCTCCCTAGATGTGGGCTACAATGAGCAGTTCTTC
NA	TRBJ2-1	TRBV4-3	TRBD1	CASSQDAQGARVGEQFF	TGCGCCAGCAGCCAAGATGCGCAGGGGGCCAGGGTGGGTGAGCAGTTCTTC
once	TRBJ1-5	TRBV28	NA	CASRTPGRNQPQHF	TGTGCCAGCAGAACCCCTGGAAGGAATCAGCCCCAGCATTTT
NA	TRBJ2-3	TRBV2	NA	CASSTLGGPDTQYF	TGTGCCAGCAGCACCTTGGGGGGCCCAGATACGCAGTATTTT
NA	TRBJ2-4	TRBV27	TRBD2	CASSPRERGFKNIQYF	TGTGCCAGCAGTCCCCGGGAGCGGGGGTTCAAAAACATTCAGTACTTC
many	TRBJ2-7	TRBV20-1	NA	CSASQGSYEQYF	TGCAGCGCGTCCCAGGGATCCTACGAGCAGTACTTC
NA	TRBJ2-1	TRBV12-3/TRBV12-4	TRBD1	CASSTDRGGNEQFF	TGTGCCAGCAGTACCGACAGGGGAGGCAATGAGCAGTTCTTC